These 18 T cell receptor beta chains were sequenced from one sample in a study of T-cell memory formation after mild COVID-19. TCRdb re-called the 5' RACE reads through MiXCR, storing one row per CDR3 protein. Of fewer than 350,000 distinct CDR3 sequences listed, more than 13% are singletons. The sample taken for sequencing was PBMCs or a T cell subset sorted from them (not recorded which). The receptors shown here come from a man in his late teens or twenties who had mild COVID-19 (a few samples of this study predate the infection). Cell type and time point are not known.

The CDR3 region is CASSEGLTQYF. In DNA form, the CDR3 reads TGTGCCAGCAGCGAGGGGCTTACCCAGTACTTC. The chain combines TRBV9 with TRBJ2-5, with D possibly TRBD1 on 5 matching bases. The V end was cut by 3 bases, the J end by 8 bases, with 8 bases between. Germline CDR1 is SGDLS and CDR2 is YYNGEE. The CDR3 runs to 11 residues. Using reference TRBV9 and TRBJ2-5 for the parts outside the CDR3, the full variable domain is DSGVTQTPKHLITATGQRVTLRCSPRSGDLSVYWYQQSLDQGLQFLIQYYNGEERAKGNILERFSAQQFPDLHSELNLSSLELGDSALYFCASSEGLTQYFGPGTRLLVL.

This clonotype was seen a handful of times. The gene calls are TRBV12-3 or TRBV12-4 and TRBJ2-7, with 7 bases that match TRBD2. V shed 6 bases and J 4 bases; nucleotides not matched to a gene: 6. This CDR3 has 13 amino acids. The CDR3 region has the DNA TGTGCCAGCAGGCGGGGGTCTCGGTACGAGCAGTACTTC. Amino acid sequence: CASRRGSRYEQYF.

V gene TRBV9 combines with J gene TRBJ2-1; no reliable D call. Germline V gives CDR1 SGDLS, CDR2 YYNGEE. This CDR3 contains 14 residues. V lost 5 bases, J lost 0 bases, and 9 bases lay in between. In DNA form, the CDR3 reads TGTGCCAGCAGTAGGCAGAGCTCCTACAATGAGCAGTTCTTC. It yields the protein CASSRQSSYNEQFF. The full variable domain, completed using reference TRBV9 and TRBJ2-1, is DSGVTQTPKHLITATGQRVTLRCSPRSGDLSVYWYQQSLDQGLQFLIQYYNGEERAKGNILERFSAQQFPDLHSELNLSSLELGDSALYFCASSRQSSYNEQFFGPGTRLTVL.

This clonotype turned up a few times. This chain joins TRBV20-1 and TRBJ1-6, with D maybe TRBD1 (6 bases). Per the germline V gene, CDR1 is DFQATT and CDR2 is SNEGSKA (reference sequence). There are 10 residues in the CDR3. The CDR3 spells CNFGGSPLHF. The CDR3 DNA reads as TGCAATTTTGGGGGCTCACCCCTCCACTTT.

This clonotype was seen many times. V usage is TRBV4-2 and J usage is TRBJ2-2; 13 nucleotides match TRBD2. Germline V gives CDR1 LGHNA, CDR2 YNFKEQ. The CDR3 consists of 15 residues. With V trimmed by 8 bases and J by 6 bases, 6 bases remained unmatched. CDR3 in DNA: TGTGCCAGCGGACTAGCGGGGGCCTCGGCCGGGGAGCTGTTTTTT. Amino acids: CASGLAGASAGELFF.

In its sample, this clonotype was seen many times. The chain couples TRBV5-6 to TRBJ1-3; possibly TRBD1 for D (5 bases). This CDR3 has 16 residues. V shed 4 bases and J shed 0 bases, with 14 bases lying between them. The germline CDR1 and CDR2 sequences are SGHDT and YYEEEE. CDR3 sequence: CASSVTGPTSGNTIYF. The CDR3 DNA sequence: TGTGCCAGCAGCGTTACGGGACCGACCTCTGGAAACACCATATATTTT.

The rearrangement uses TRBV27 and TRBJ1-4; TRBD1 matches 12 bases. Trimming cost V 5 bases and J 10 bases; bases outside gene matches: 8. CDR3 length: 15 residues. The germline gives CDR1 MNHEY, CDR2 SMNVEV (reference sequence). In nucleotides, the CDR3 is TGTGCCAGCAGTCCCGGGACAGGGGGCTTTGGAAAACTGTTTTTT. Translating it yields CASSPGTGGFGKLFF.

In this sample, this clonotype turned up a few times. This chain uses TRBV7-3 with TRBJ2-2; D is ambiguous. There are 14 residues in the CDR3. The germline V gene has CDR1 SGHTA and CDR2 FQGTGA. V lost 5 bases to trimming and J lost 5 bases, with 12 bases between them. The CDR3 loop is CASSKDILTGELFF. As DNA, the CDR3 is TGTGCCAGCAGCAAAGACATACTAACCGGGGAGCTGTTTTTT.

The genes are TRBV12-3 or TRBV12-4 and TRBJ2-3; a possible D gene is TRBD1 (6 bases). Between the trimmed V and J ends, which lost 6 bases and 5 bases, there was a span of 9 bases. CDR3 length: 12 residues. CDR3 sequence reads: CASRVGGDTQYF. The CDR3 coding sequence is TGTGCCAGCAGAGTAGGGGGAGATACGCAGTATTTT.

The table lists this clonotype with many counts. The genes are TRBV6-2 or TRBV6-3 and TRBJ2-3, with D possibly matching TRBD1 (5 bases). V gave up 2 bases and J gave up 8 bases, with 8 bases separating them. The CDR3 spans 12 residues. Germline CDR1 reads MNHEY; CDR2 reads SVGEGT. Here the CDR3 DNA reads TGTGCCAGCAGTTACCTACAGGCTACGCAGTATTTT. Residues: CASSYLQATQYF.

This chain links TRBV5-1 with TRBJ1-2; the D is unclear. With 4 bases removed from V and 2 bases from J, the gap between germline ends came to 9 bases. Per the germline V gene, CDR1 is SGHRS and CDR2 is YFSETQ. The CDR3 covers 13 residues. Written as DNA, the CDR3 is TGCGCCAGCAGCACGGACGGGAACTATGGCTACACCTTC. Its translation: CASSTDGNYGYTF.

The chain couples TRBV7-8 to TRBJ1-1, with D unclear. CDR3 length: 16 residues. CDR1 and CDR2 from the germline V gene are SGHVS and FQNEAQ. V gave up 0 bases and J gave up 1 base, with 12 bases separating them. In DNA form, the CDR3 reads TGTGCCAGCAGCTTAGCGGGAAGGGCCGGGAACACTGAAGCTTTCTTT. The encoded protein is CASSLAGRAGNTEAFF.

This clonotype has at least ten counts. This chain uses TRBV6-4 with TRBJ1-2, with 8 positions matching TRBD1. In germline, CDR1 is MRHNA, CDR2 SNTAGT. The V segment lost 3 bases and the J segment 8 bases; nucleotides outside the gene matches: 8. This CDR3 region has 14 residues. The CDR3 DNA reads as TGTGCCAGCAGTGATCAAGGACAGGGTGGGGGCTACACCTTC. Protein product: CASSDQGQGGGYTF.

The chain joins TRBV6-2 or TRBV6-3 to TRBJ1-4; D is unresolved. Germline V gene lookup returns CDR1 MNHEY and CDR2 SVGEGT. The V gene lost 2 bases and the J gene lost 4 bases, with 11 bases spanning the gap. CDR3 size: 15 residues. This CDR3 reads CASSYPWTGNEKLFF. The CDR3 coding sequence is TGTGCCAGCAGTTACCCGTGGACGGGTAATGAAAAACTGTTTTTT.

The V call is TRBV7-2, the J call TRBJ1-1, with D possibly being TRBD1 (5 bases). The CDR3 covers 15 residues. Germline V gene data show CDR1 as SGHTA and CDR2 as FQGNSA. Trimming took off 6 bases at V and 1 base at J, with 15 bases between the two ends. CDR3 amino acids: CASRVSGGGNTEAFF. DNA of the CDR3: TGTGCCAGCAGGGTATCCGGCGGGGGGAACACTGAAGCTTTCTTT.

V gene TRBV5-8 combines with J gene TRBJ2-1; 8 bases align to TRBD2. There are 16 residues in the CDR3. J lost 2 bases, V lost 0 bases, and 4 bases had no gene match. CDR1 and CDR2 from the germline V gene are SGHTS and YDEGEE. This CDR3 reads CASSLALSGAYNEQFF. Here the CDR3 DNA reads TGTGCCAGCAGCTTGGCCCTTAGCGGGGCCTACAATGAGCAGTTCTTC.

The V call is TRBV11-2, the J call TRBJ1-1; perhaps TRBD1 as D (5 bases). Germline assignment: CDR1 SGHAT and CDR2 FQNNGV. The CDR3 consists of 14 residues. With 0 bases removed from V and 4 bases from J, the gap between germline ends came to 9 bases. CDR3 in DNA: TGTGCCAGCAGCTTAGAAGGGGCCTTCACTGAAGCTTTCTTT. Protein product: CASSLEGAFTEAFF.

This CDR3 is CASSQEGLRHNEQFF. The CDR3, as DNA: TGTGCCAGCAGCCAAGAGGGACTCCGGCACAATGAGCAGTTCTTC. The rearrangement joins TRBV3-1 to TRBJ2-1, with D possibly TRBD2 on 6 matching bases. CDR3 size: 15 residues. Between the trimmed V and J ends, which lost 0 bases and 5 bases, there was a span of 11 bases. The germline V gene has CDR1 LGHDT and CDR2 YNNKEL (reference sequence).